One sample yielded the 6 T cell receptor beta chains listed below, sequenced in a study of cytomegalovirus exposure and HLA in healthy donors. The PCR used 60 Vbeta and 13 Jbeta primers. Generated by immunoSEQ multiplex PCR, the TCRdb table keeps only in-frame clones and is missing some. This sample has 150,000 or so clones; 70% to 80% occur once, and the top ten carry about an eighth. Sequenced material: PBMCs. All receptors come from a middle-aged man in good health and CMV-seropositive.

The genes are TRBV6-1 and TRBJ2-1; D unclear. Trimming stripped 6 bases from V and 3 bases from J, with 15 bases between. CDR3 size: 15 residues. Germline CDR1 reads MNHNS; CDR2 reads SASEGT. The CDR3 nucleotides are TGTGCCAGCAGCCCGTTGAAAACTGGCTACAATGAGCAGTTCTTC. Its protein is CASSPLKTGYNEQFF.

This clone was seen more than once but under ten times. The DNA of the CDR3 is TGTGCCAGCAGTTTCACTAGCGGGAATTCCTACGAGCAGTACTTC. Translated: CASSFTSGNSYEQYF. The chain recombines TRBV28 with TRBJ2-7, with TRBD2 matching 10 bases. The CDR3 totals 15 residues. Losses at the gene ends were 3 bases for V and 1 base for J; bases not matched to a gene: 3. CDR1 is MDHEN and CDR2 is SYDVKM in the germline V gene.

The chain has TRBV7-2 and TRBJ2-1, with D maybe TRBD2 (6 bases). The germline V and J ends were trimmed by 0 bases and 4 bases, with 10 bases remaining between them. The CDR3 consists of 15 residues. Germline V gene lookup returns CDR1 SGHTA and CDR2 FQGNSA. CDR3 sequence: CASSLAASDYNEQFF. CDR3 coding DNA: TGTGCCAGCAGCTTAGCGGCTAGCGATTACAATGAGCAGTTCTTC.

The genes are TRBV28 and TRBJ1-3; a possible D gene is TRBD1 (6 bases). Germline values: CDR1 MDHEN, CDR2 SYDVKM. Trimming left V 6 bases short and J 4 bases short, with 16 bases between. The CDR3 runs 15 residues. The CDR3 spells CASRPQGQYGNTIYF. CDR3 nucleotide sequence: TGTGCCAGCAGACCCCAAGGACAGTACGGAAACACCATATATTTT.

The V gene is TRBV30, the J gene TRBJ1-3; D call uncertain. This CDR3 is built from 12 residues. The germline CDR1 and CDR2 sequences are GTSNPN and SVGIG (reference sequence). Trimming left V 1 base short and J 4 bases short, with 5 bases between. CDR3 DNA: TGTGCCTGGAGTGCCTCCGGAAACACCATATATTTT. It specifies CAWSASGNTIYF.

The rearrangement links TRBV4-3 to TRBJ2-1; TRBD1 might be the D (6 bases). Germline V CDR1 and CDR2: LGHNA, YSLEER. CDR3 size: 14 residues. The V and J ends lost 1 base and 7 bases respectively, with 11 bases between them. The CDR3 DNA reads as TGCGCCAGCAGCCAAGGATGGCAGGGGAATGAGCAGTTCTTC. Translation: CASSQGWQGNEQFF.